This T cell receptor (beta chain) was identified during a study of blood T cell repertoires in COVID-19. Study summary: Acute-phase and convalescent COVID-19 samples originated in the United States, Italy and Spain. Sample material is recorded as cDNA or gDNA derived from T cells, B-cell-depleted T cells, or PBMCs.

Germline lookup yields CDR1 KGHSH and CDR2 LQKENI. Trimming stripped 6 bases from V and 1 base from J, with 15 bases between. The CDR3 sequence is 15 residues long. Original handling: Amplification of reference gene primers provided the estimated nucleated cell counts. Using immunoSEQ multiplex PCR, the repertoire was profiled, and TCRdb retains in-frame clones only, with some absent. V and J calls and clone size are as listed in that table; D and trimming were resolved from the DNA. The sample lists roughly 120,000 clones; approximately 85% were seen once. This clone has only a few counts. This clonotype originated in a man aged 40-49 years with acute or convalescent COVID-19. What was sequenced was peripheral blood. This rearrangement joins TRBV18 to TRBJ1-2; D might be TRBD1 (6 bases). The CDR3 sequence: CASSKKGHHNYGYTF. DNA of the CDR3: TGTGCCAGCTCGAAAAAGGGACACCATAACTATGGCTACACCTTC.